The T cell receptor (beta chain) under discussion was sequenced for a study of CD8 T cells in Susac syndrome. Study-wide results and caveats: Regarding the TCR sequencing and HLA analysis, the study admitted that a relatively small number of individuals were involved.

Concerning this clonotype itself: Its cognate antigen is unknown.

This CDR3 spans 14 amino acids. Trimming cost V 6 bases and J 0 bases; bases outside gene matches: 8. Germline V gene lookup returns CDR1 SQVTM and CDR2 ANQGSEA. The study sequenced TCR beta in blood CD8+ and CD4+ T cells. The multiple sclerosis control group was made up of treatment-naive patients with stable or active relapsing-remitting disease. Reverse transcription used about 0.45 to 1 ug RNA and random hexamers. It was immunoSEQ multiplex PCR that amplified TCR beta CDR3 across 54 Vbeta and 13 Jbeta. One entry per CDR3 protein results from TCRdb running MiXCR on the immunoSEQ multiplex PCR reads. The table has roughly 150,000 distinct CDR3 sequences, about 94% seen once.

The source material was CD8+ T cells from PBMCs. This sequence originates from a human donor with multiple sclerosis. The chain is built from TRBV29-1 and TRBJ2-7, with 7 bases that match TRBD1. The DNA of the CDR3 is TGCAGCGTCCTCGGACAGGATTACTCCTACGAGCAGTACTTC. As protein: CSVLGQDYSYEQYF.